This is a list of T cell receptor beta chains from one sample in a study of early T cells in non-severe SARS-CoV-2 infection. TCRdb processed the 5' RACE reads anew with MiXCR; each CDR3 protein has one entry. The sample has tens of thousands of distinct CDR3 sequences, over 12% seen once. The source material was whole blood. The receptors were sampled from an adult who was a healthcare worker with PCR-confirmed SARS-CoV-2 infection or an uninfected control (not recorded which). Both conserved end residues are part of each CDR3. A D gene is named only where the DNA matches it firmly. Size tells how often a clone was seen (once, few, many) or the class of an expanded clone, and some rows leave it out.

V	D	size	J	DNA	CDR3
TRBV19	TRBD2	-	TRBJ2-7	TGTGCCAGTAGTATATCTAGCGGGAGCTCCTACGAGCAGTACTTC	CASSISSGSSYEQYF
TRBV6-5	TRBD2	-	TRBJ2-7	TGTGCCAGCAGTTACGGTAGCGGGGGATACGAGCAGTACTTC	CASSYGSGGYEQYF
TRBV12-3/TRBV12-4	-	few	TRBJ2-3	TGTGCCAGCAGTTACAGTCCGGAGGCGCAGTATTTT	CASSYSPEAQYF
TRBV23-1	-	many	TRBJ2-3	TGCGCGGACTGGGGGGAGGACTACACAGATACGCAGTATTTT	CADWGEDYTDTQYF
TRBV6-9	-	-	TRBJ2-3	TGTGCCAGCAGTTATCGCGGAATAGCCGGGACACCTCTTCGAACGCAGTATTTT	CASSYRGIAGTPLRTQYF
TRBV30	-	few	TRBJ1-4	TGTGCCTGGAGTGTATTTCCCCCTAATGAAAAACTGTTTTTT	CAWSVFPPNEKLFF
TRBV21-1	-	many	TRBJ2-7	TGTGCCAGCAGCAAGCATCAAGGGGGAAAGAGCTCCTACGAGCAGTACTTC	CASSKHQGGKSSYEQYF
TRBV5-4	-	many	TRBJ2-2	TGTGCCAGCAGAACAGTCTCGGGGGAGCTGTTTTTT	CASRTVSGELFF
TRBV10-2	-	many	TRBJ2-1	TGCGCCAGCAGTGAAGGCAATGAGCAGTTCTTC	CASSEGNEQFF
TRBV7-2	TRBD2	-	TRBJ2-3	TGTGCCAGCAGCTTAGACCGGGGGGGGAGAGATACGCAGTATTTT	CASSLDRGGRDTQYF
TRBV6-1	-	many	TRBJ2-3	TGTGCCAGCAGTGAAGCTTCTAGCACAGATACGCAGTATTTT	CASSEASSTDTQYF
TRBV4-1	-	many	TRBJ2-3	TGCGCCAGCAGCCAAGAGGTCCGGGTCCCTAGCACAGATACGCAGTATTTT	CASSQEVRVPSTDTQYF
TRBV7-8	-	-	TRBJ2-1	TGTGCCAGCAGCCGATTGCTGGGGTCGTCGTACAATGAGCAGTTCTTC	CASSRLLGSSYNEQFF
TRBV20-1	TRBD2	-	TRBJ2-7	TGCAGTGCTAGAGGGGGGGGACTTCCCTCCTACGAGCAGTACTTC	CSARGGGLPSYEQYF
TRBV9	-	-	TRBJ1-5	TGTGCCAGCAGCATTGGGACGGGAGCGGGACCCCAGCATTTT	CASSIGTGAGPQHF
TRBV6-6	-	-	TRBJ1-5	TGTGCCAGCAGTTACGAGGCCGATCAACAGCCCCAGCATTTT	CASSYEADQQPQHF
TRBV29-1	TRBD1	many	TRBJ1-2	TGCAGCGTTTCCGACAGGGGCTATGGCTACACCTTC	CSVSDRGYGYTF
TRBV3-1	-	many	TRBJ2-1	TGTGCCAGCAGACCAGACAGAGGAGTGGAGCAGTTCTTC	CASRPDRGVEQFF
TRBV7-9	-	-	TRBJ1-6	TGTGCCAGCAGCTTAACGGGACGGAATTCACCCCTCCACTTT	CASSLTGRNSPLHF
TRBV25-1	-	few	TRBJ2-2	TGTGCCAGCAGTCCCACCTTGGGCACCGGGGAGCTGTTTTTT	CASSPTLGTGELFF
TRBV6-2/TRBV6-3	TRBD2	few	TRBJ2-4	TGTGCCAGCAGATTAGCGGGAGGGCACATTCAGTACTTC	CASRLAGGHIQYF
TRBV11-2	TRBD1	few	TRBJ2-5	TGTGCCAGCAGCCAAACCACGGGACAGGGAGAAAAGACCCAGTACTTC	CASSQTTGQGEKTQYF
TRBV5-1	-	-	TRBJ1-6	TGCGCCAGCAGCTTGGGAGAACTTAATTCACCCCTCCACTTT	CASSLGELNSPLHF
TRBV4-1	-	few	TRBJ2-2	TGCGCCAGCAGCCACCCAGGGCCCGGGGAGCTGTTTTTT	CASSHPGPGELFF
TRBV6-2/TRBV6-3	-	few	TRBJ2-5	TGTGCCAGCAGTTACGAGGTTCGACGACCAGAGACCCAGTACTTC	CASSYEVRRPETQYF
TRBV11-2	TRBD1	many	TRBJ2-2	TGTGCCAGCAGCCCTCGACAGGGGGCGCGTACCGGGGAGCTGTTTTTT	CASSPRQGARTGELFF
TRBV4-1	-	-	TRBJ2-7	TGCGCCAGCAGCCAAGACGGGCCAGGGAACAACGAGCAGTACTTC	CASSQDGPGNNEQYF
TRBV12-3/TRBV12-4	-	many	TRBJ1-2	TGTGCCAGCAGTTTTTGGGACGCGGAGGACTATGGCTACACCTTC	CASSFWDAEDYGYTF
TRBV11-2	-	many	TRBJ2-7	TGTGCCAGCAGCTTACCCGGAGCGGTAGCCTACGAGCAGTACTTC	CASSLPGAVAYEQYF
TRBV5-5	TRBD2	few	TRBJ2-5	TGTGCCAGCAGCGCAGGGGGACTAGCGGGCCTAGGGACCCAAGAGACCCAGTACTTC	CASSAGGLAGLGTQETQYF
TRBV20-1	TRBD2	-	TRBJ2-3	TGCAGTGCTGAACCGCCCCCGGGGGCCGGGGGTCTAGCGGGATTCACAGATACGCAGTATTTT	CSAEPPPGAGGLAGFTDTQYF
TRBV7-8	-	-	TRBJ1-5	TGTGCCAGCAGCTTAGCGGGGACTCAGGGCAATCAGCCCCAGCATTTT	CASSLAGTQGNQPQHF
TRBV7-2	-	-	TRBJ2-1	TGTGCCAGCAGCTTAGGTCGGCCGACCCTTTACAATGAGCAGTTCTTC	CASSLGRPTLYNEQFF
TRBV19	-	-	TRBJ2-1	TGTGCCAGTTCTTGGGTCAACGGCAATGAGCAGTTCTTC	CASSWVNGNEQFF
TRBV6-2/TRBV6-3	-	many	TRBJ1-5	TGTGCCAGCAGTATAACTTATCAGCCCCAGCATTTT	CASSITYQPQHF
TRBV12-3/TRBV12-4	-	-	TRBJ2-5	TGTGCCAGCAGCTTCCCCGGGACGGGAGAGACCCAGTACTTC	CASSFPGTGETQYF
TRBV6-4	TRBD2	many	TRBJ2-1	TGTGCCAGCAGTGAAGGGACTAGTGGCGATGAGCAGTTCTTC	CASSEGTSGDEQFF
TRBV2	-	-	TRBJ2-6	TGTGCCAGCAGTGGGGGCAACAGACCTTCTGAGGCCAACGTCCTGACTTTC	CASSGGNRPSEANVLTF
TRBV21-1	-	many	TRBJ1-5	TGTGCCAGCAGCACAAGGGAGGGTGTAGTTCAGCCCCAGCATTTT	CASSTREGVVQPQHF
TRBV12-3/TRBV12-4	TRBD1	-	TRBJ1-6	TGTGCCAGCAGCCACCGGGACAGGGGGCTTTCACCCCTCCACTTT	CASSHRDRGLSPLHF
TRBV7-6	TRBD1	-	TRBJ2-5	TGTGCCAGCTTGAGGGGGCAAAAAGAGACCCAGTACTTC	CASLRGQKETQYF
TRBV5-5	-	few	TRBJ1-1	TGTGCCAGCAGCTTGGTGGGGGACACTGAAGCTTTCTTT	CASSLVGDTEAFF
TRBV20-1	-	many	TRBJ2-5	TGCAGTGCCCTCCCCCCACAGGGAATGGAGACCCAGTACTTC	CSALPPQGMETQYF
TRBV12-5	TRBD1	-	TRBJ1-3	TGTGCTAGTGGACAGACAGGGACTGGAAACACCATATATTTT	CASGQTGTGNTIYF
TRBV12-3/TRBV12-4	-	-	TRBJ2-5	TGTGCCAGCAGTTTAGCGCCTAGACAAGAGACCCAGTACTTC	CASSLAPRQETQYF
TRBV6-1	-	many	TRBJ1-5	TGTGCCAGCAGTGCCGGACCTAGCCCCAATCAGCCCCAGCATTTT	CASSAGPSPNQPQHF
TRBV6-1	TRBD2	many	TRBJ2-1	TGTGCCAGCAGTCGCCTCTGGACTAGCGGGAGAATAAGTTCCTACAATGAGCAGTTCTTC	CASSRLWTSGRISSYNEQFF
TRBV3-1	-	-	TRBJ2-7	TGTGCCAGCAGCCTCCAAGCTAGGGGGGGCTACGAGCAGTACTTC	CASSLQARGGYEQYF
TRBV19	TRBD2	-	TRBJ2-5	TGTGCCAGTAGTACGTCTCTAGCGGGAGTAGAGACCCAGTACTTC	CASSTSLAGVETQYF
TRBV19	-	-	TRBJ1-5	TGCGCGGGGGAACCCTTTCAGCCCCAGCATTTT	CAGEPFQPQHF
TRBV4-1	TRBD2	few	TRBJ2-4	TGCGCCAGCAGCCACGCTAACCTCGGACTAGCGGGAGCCAAAAACATTCAGTACTTC	CASSHANLGLAGAKNIQYF
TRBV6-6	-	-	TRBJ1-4	TGTGCCAGCAAAGCTGCAACTAATGAAAAACTGTTTTTT	CASKAATNEKLFF
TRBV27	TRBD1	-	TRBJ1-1	TGTGCCACCAGTAAAAAACGAGGAGACAGGGGAACTGAAGCTTTCTTT	CATSKKRGDRGTEAFF
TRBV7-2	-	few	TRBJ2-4	TGTGCCAGCAGCTTTTCCGGGGTCCTAGCCAAAAACATTCAGTACTTC	CASSFSGVLAKNIQYF